These T cell receptor beta chains were read from a single sample in a study of blood T cell repertoires in COVID-19. Using immunoSEQ multiplex PCR, the repertoire was profiled, and TCRdb retains in-frame clones only, with some absent. The sample gives roughly 60,000 clones, more than 70% of which show up once; about 8.5% is in the top ten. The material sequenced was peripheral blood. The receptors derive from a man aged 60-69 years with active COVID-19. Both conserved end residues are part of each CDR3.

TRBV6-5	TRBJ1-2	CASSYRGSKYGYTF
TRBV3-1/TRBV3-2	TRBJ2-7	CASSQRLAGGYEQYF
TRBV12-5	TRBJ2-7	CASGSGGLAADEQYF
TRBV4-1	TRBJ1-2	CASSPRTGQARGYTF
TRBV7-2	TRBJ2-2	CASRRGVTGELFF
TRBV30	TRBJ2-5	CAWSPREWRAVETQYF
TRBV3-1/TRBV3-2	TRBJ2-1	CASSQDGTSSYNEQFF
TRBV2	TRBJ2-3	CASSERGSGRLSTDTQYF
TRBV28	TRBJ1-1	CASSQNRGRGAEAFF
TRBV6-5	TRBJ2-7	CASTPARVAGDEQYF
TRBV4-2	TRBJ2-7	CASSQEQFGTRGYEQYF
TRBV11-2	TRBJ1-3	CASSLDRVSGNTIYF
TRBV2	TRBJ2-7	CARGGLSGEQYF
TRBV24-1	TRBJ2-1	CATSGRDNEQFF
TRBV7-8	TRBJ2-5	CASSRETQYF
TRBV6-5	TRBJ1-4	CASSYEGATNEKLFF
TRBV28	TRBJ2-2	CASSPWGLDRGPGELFF
TRBV14	TRBJ1-2	CASSQGQGLNYGYTF
TRBV11-2	TRBJ2-5	CASRLTDGTEKYF
TRBV6-5	TRBJ2-7	CASKRESYEQYF
TRBV3-1/TRBV3-2	TRBJ1-2	CASSPTEQDGYTF
TRBV18	TRBJ1-2	CASSPIDRDGYTF
TRBV3-1/TRBV3-2	TRBJ2-7	CASSGTGGYEQYF
TRBV9	TRBJ2-4	CASSVGLHHAKNIQYF
TRBV20-1	TRBJ2-7	CSASYLAGGFFYEQYF
TRBV27	TRBJ2-3	CASSLYRRGRSTDTQYF
TRBV7-3	TRBJ2-6	CASSRQGAGVGGGANVLTF
TRBV24-1	TRBJ2-3	CATSDPRTSGPTDTQYF
TRBV18	TRBJ2-7	CASSPLGSGMDEQYF